A single sample is the source of the 31 T cell receptor beta chains below, sequenced in a study of human T cells and chemical hapten exposure. Time point meaning: patch test 1, 2 weeks after DPC sensitization. Treatment described: therapeutic diphenylcyclopropenone sensitization with weekly scalp DPC. TCRdb redid the calling of the RACE reads with MiXCR, one entry per CDR3 protein. The table has roughly 180,000 distinct CDR3 sequences, about 14% seen once. Sequenced material: whole blood, taken in connection with sensitization to the hapten diphenylcyclopropenone (DPC). These receptor sequences come from a woman in her twenties or thirties with alopecia areata. Some clones in this sample may be carry-over from other donors' samples.

This clonotype was recorded a few times. Here the CDR3 DNA reads TGCGCCAGCGGCGAAAACCTGGATGAGCAGTTCTTC. Its protein product is CASGENLDEQFF. The V and J genes are TRBV5-1 and TRBJ2-1; D gene unclear. Trimming cost V 7 bases and J 8 bases, with 13 bases left between them. The CDR3 is made up of 12 amino acids. Germline lookup yields CDR1 SGHRS and CDR2 YFSETQ.

In this sample, this clonotype turned up a few times. V usage is TRBV4-2 and J usage is TRBJ2-4; TRBD2 might be the D (6 bases). The CDR3 is made up of 16 amino acids. Trimming left V 1 base short and J 5 bases short, with 15 bases between. The germline V gene encodes CDR1 LGHNA and CDR2 YNFKEQ. Here the CDR3 DNA reads TGTGCCAGCAGCCAAGTTAATGGAGGGGTCGAAAACATTCAGTACTTC. This codes for CASSQVNGGVENIQYF.

This chain uses TRBV5-6 with TRBJ1-2, with TRBD1 matching over 9 bases. CDR1 is SGHDT, CDR2 YYEEEE, per germline. V lost 1 base and J lost 4; bases outside the gene matches: 20. This CDR3 region has 20 residues. The CDR3 protein is CASSLIDPGQGTGRGYGYTF. DNA for the CDR3: TGTGCCAGCAGCTTGATCGACCCGGGACAGGGAACAGGGCGAGGCTATGGCTACACCTTC.

This clonotype appeared a few times. The V and J genes are TRBV28 and TRBJ2-1; 9 bases match TRBD2. From germline, CDR1 is MDHEN and CDR2 SYDVKM. The CDR3 extends over 14 amino acids. The ends lost 6 bases at V and 4 bases at J; junction bases unmatched: 4. The CDR3 here is CASRGAGGYNEQFF. The CDR3 coding sequence is TGTGCCAGCAGGGGCGCGGGGGGGTACAATGAGCAGTTCTTC.

The sample holds a few counts of this clonotype. V and J are TRBV4-1 and TRBJ1-5; TRBD1 might be the D (6 bases). V was pared by 0 bases and J by 7 bases, with 25 bases between. Germline V CDR1 and CDR2: MGHRA, YSYEKL. The CDR3 loop spans 19 amino acids. This CDR3 is CASSQDPAGGVRSGQPQHF. The CDR3 nucleotides read TGCGCCAGCAGCCAAGATCCGGCCGGGGGCGTCCGCTCCGGACAGCCCCAGCATTTT.

This chain links TRBV28 with TRBJ1-1; TRBD1 matches 8 bases. In germline, CDR1 is MDHEN, CDR2 SYDVKM. The CDR3 loop spans 12 amino acids. J was trimmed by 6 bases and V by 5 bases; bases with no gene match: 2. The CDR3 DNA is TGTGCCAGCAGTGGACAGGGCGCTGAAGCTTTCTTT. This sequence encodes CASSGQGAEAFF.

This clonotype was counted many times. The chain combines TRBV7-9 with TRBJ1-2; TRBD1 matches at 8 bases. This CDR3 is 13 amino acids long. The V and J ends lost 3 bases and 4 bases, in that order; junction bases with no gene match: 1. CDR1 and CDR2 (germline): SEHNR, FQNEAQ (reference sequence). The CDR3 DNA reads TGTGCCAGCAGCTTGACAGGGGCCTATGGCTACACCTTC. Protein product: CASSLTGAYGYTF.

The sample holds many counts of this clonotype. The gene calls are TRBV11-2 and TRBJ1-4; D remains unclear. V shed 6 bases and J shed 8 bases, with 19 bases lying between them. The CDR3 runs to 15 residues. The germline CDR1 and CDR2 sequences are SGHAT and FQNNGV. The CDR3 DNA reads TGTGCCAGCAGTTCATCGAGTCAGGTCACGGAAAAACTGTTTTTT. Encoded protein: CASSSSSQVTEKLFF.

This clonotype came up once. The chain links TRBV12-5 to TRBJ1-6; maybe TRBD1 (6 bases). CDR1 and CDR2 (germline): LGHNT, FRNRAP. V lost 6 bases and J 3 bases, leaving 9 bases between the germline ends. There are 14 residues in the CDR3. The CDR3 loop reads CASGTRGYNSPLHF. The DNA for the CDR3 is TGTGCTAGTGGCACCAGGGGCTATAATTCACCCCTCCACTTT.

The table lists this clonotype with many counts. The gene calls are TRBV4-1 and TRBJ1-4; 9 bases fit TRBD1. The V gene end was trimmed by 0 bases and the J gene end by 8 bases; junction bases not matched to a gene: 4. The V gene's germline CDR1 is MGHRA and CDR2 YSYEKL. The CDR3 contains 15 residues. The CDR3 loop is CASSQEGQGGEKLFF. The CDR3 nucleotides are TGCGCCAGCAGCCAAGAGGGACAGGGCGGCGAAAAACTGTTTTTT.

This clonotype has ten or more counts. The rearrangement uses TRBV29-1 and TRBJ2-5; the match to TRBD1 covers 8 bases. Germline lookup yields CDR1 SQVTM and CDR2 ANQGSEA. The trim removed 3 bases at V and 4 bases at J, leaving 4 bases unmatched. CDR3 length: 13 residues. This chain's CDR3 is CSVDAQGAETQYF. In DNA, the CDR3 is TGCAGCGTTGATGCCCAGGGGGCAGAGACCCAGTACTTC. The full variable domain, in which reference TRBV29-1 and TRBJ2-5 provide the parts outside the CDR3, is SAVISQKPSRDICQRGTSLTIQCQVDSQVTMMFWYRQQPGQSLTLIATANQGSEATYESGFVIDKFPISRPNLTFSTLTVSNMSPEDSSIYLCSVDAQGAETQYFGPGTRLLVL.

This clonotype was recorded a few times. This chain links TRBV28 with TRBJ2-2; the match to TRBD2 covers 10 bases. V was clipped by 3 bases and J by 6 bases; unmatched bases: 10. The germline CDR1 and CDR2 sequences are MDHEN and SYDVKM. The CDR3 sequence is 17 residues long. As DNA, the CDR3 is TGTGCCAGCAGTTTCGCTCGGCTAGCGGGAGTCTCCGGGGAGCTGTTTTTT. It is translated as CASSFARLAGVSGELFF.

There are a few counts of this clonotype. The chain carries TRBV28 and TRBJ2-6; D is ambiguous. The CDR3 is 16 residues long. The V and J ends lost 7 bases and 2 bases respectively, with 15 bases between them. Germline V gene sequence: CDR1 MDHEN, CDR2 SYDVKM. CDR3 protein: CASKPAGMAGANVLTF. The CDR3 coding sequence is TGTGCCAGCAAACCCGCTGGGATGGCTGGGGCCAACGTCCTGACTTTC.

The chain couples TRBV28 to TRBJ2-5; TRBD1 might be the D (6 bases). Trimming left V 5 bases short and J 5 bases short, with 9 bases between. From germline, CDR1 is MDHEN and CDR2 SYDVKM. The CDR3 loop spans 12 amino acids. The CDR3 DNA follows: TGTGCCAGCAGTAATACAGGGGAGACCCAGTACTTC. Protein product: CASSNTGETQYF.

This clonotype was counted at least ten times. The rearrangement joins TRBV28 to TRBJ1-2; a possible D gene is TRBD1 (6 bases). Trimming left V 4 bases short and J 2 bases short, with 11 bases between. Germline V gene data show CDR1 as MDHEN and CDR2 as SYDVKM. The CDR3 length is 14 residues. CDR3 DNA sequence: TGTGCCAGCAGTTCACTGGACAGAAACTATGGCTACACCTTC. This sequence encodes CASSSLDRNYGYTF.

This clonotype has just a few counts. The gene calls are TRBV4-2 and TRBJ1-3, with 7 bases matching TRBD1. The CDR3 consists of 17 residues. V dropped 0 bases and J dropped 0; count of bases not matched to a gene: 5. Germline V gene lookup returns CDR1 LGHNA and CDR2 YNFKEQ. CDR3 protein: CASSQERRGRSGNTIYF. As DNA, the CDR3 is TGTGCCAGCAGCCAAGAAAGGAGGGGGCGCTCTGGAAACACCATATATTTT.

This clonotype was observed once. The V gene is TRBV6-2 or TRBV6-3, the J gene TRBJ2-7, with D tentatively TRBD1 (6 bases). In germline, CDR1 is MNHEY, CDR2 SVGEGT. The CDR3 has 13 residues. Trimming removed 10 bases at V and 5 bases at J, with 18 bases between. The CDR3 spells CATRPQGANEQYF. DNA for the CDR3: TGTGCCACCAGACCACAGGGAGCCAACGAGCAGTACTTC.

The CDR3 DNA reads TGTGCCAGTGCCGGGACGGTAAGCTCCTACGAGCAGTACTTC. Translated, it gives CASAGTVSSYEQYF. This sequence joins TRBV7-2 and TRBJ2-7; possibly TRBD1 or TRBD2 for D (5 bases each). The V gene lost 9 bases and the J gene lost 0 bases, with 15 bases spanning the gap. This CDR3 spans 14 amino acids. CDR1 and CDR2 (germline): SGHTA, FQGNSA.

This clonotype was seen only a few times. The rearrangement uses TRBV19 and TRBJ1-5, with a possible D match to TRBD1 (6 bases). Germline V gives CDR1 LNHDA, CDR2 SQIVND (reference sequence). V was cut by 4 bases and J by 2 bases, with 12 bases left in between. CDR3 size: 15 residues. The CDR3 nucleotides are TGTGCCAGTAGTAAACAGGGAGGGGGCAATCAGCCCCAGCATTTT. Protein product: CASSKQGGGNQPQHF.

This clonotype was counted between two and nine times. This chain links TRBV3-1 with TRBJ1-1; no firm D call. Trimming removed 3 bases from V and 1 base from J, with 3 bases in between. The germline gives CDR1 LGHDT, CDR2 YNNKEL (reference sequence). This CDR3 comprises 12 residues. The CDR3 is CASSHQNTEAFF. CDR3 in DNA: TGTGCCAGCAGCCACCAGAACACTGAAGCTTTCTTT.

This clonotype was detected ten times or more. The chain links TRBV27 to TRBJ1-5; D is ambiguous. V was pared by 4 bases and J by 4 bases, with 14 bases between. The CDR3 has 15 residues. Germline CDR1 and CDR2: MNHEY and SMNVEV (reference sequence). The DNA for the CDR3 is TGTGCCAGCAGTTCCGCGCTGGGAGAGAATCAGCCCCAGCATTTT. Its translation is CASSSALGENQPQHF.

The V call is TRBV24-1, the J call TRBJ2-1, with D possibly TRBD2 on 6 matching bases. CDR1 is KGHDR and CDR2 is SFDVKD in the germline V gene. The CDR3 has 16 residues. Trimming left V 3 bases short and J 7 bases short, with 18 bases between. The CDR3 reads CATSDPRLASWNEQFF. The CDR3 DNA is TGTGCCACCAGTGATCCCCGGCTAGCGAGTTGGAATGAGCAGTTCTTC.

The chain joins TRBV10-3 to TRBJ2-7; TRBD1 is a possible D gene (5 bases). The CDR3 length is 15 residues. The germline V gene has CDR1 ENHRY and CDR2 SYGVKD. V lost 0 bases, J lost 3 bases, and 12 bases lay in between. The CDR3 is CAISESDGAFYEQYF. The DNA for the CDR3 is TGTGCCATCAGTGAGTCCGATGGGGCGTTCTACGAGCAGTACTTC.

This clonotype was counted only a few times. J is TRBJ2-7 and V is TRBV30, with D perhaps TRBD2 (6 bases). Germline assignment: CDR1 GTSNPN and CDR2 SVGIG (reference sequence). With 2 bases removed from V and 3 bases from J, the gap between germline ends came to 8 bases. The CDR3 totals 12 residues. The CDR3 protein is CAWSRGGYEQYF. DNA for the CDR3: TGTGCCTGGAGTCGGGGAGGCTACGAGCAGTACTTC. Full variable domain (missing parts from reference TRBV30 and TRBJ2-7): SQTIHQWPATLVQPVGSPLSLECTVEGTSNPNLYWYRQAAGRGLQLLFYSVGIGQISSEVPQNLSASRPQDRQFILSSKKLLLSDSGFYLCAWSRGGYEQYFGPGTRLTVT.

This clonotype showed up many times. CDR3 in DNA: TGCAGCGTTGGGGGGGCAGGGCCTAACTATGGCTACACCTTC. Translation gives CSVGGAGPNYGYTF. The chain is built from TRBV29-1 and TRBJ1-2, with a possible D match to TRBD1 (6 bases). CDR3 length: 14 residues. Per the germline V gene, CDR1 is SQVTM and CDR2 is ANQGSEA. Trimming removed 4 bases from V and 0 bases from J, with 12 bases in between.

V is TRBV28 and J is TRBJ2-7; the D call may be TRBD1 or TRBD2 (5 bases each). V lost 6 bases, J lost 12 bases, and 18 bases lay in between. Germline V lookup: CDR1 MDHEN, CDR2 SYDVKM. The CDR3 covers 12 residues. This chain's CDR3 is CASSPGFGGGYF. Here the CDR3 DNA reads TGTGCCAGCAGCCCCGGATTCGGTGGGGGGTACTTC.

This chain joins TRBV29-1 and TRBJ1-2; 8 nucleotides match TRBD1. With 7 bases clipped from V and 4 bases from J, the junction kept 5 bases outside the gene matches. CDR3 size: 12 residues. Germline assignment: CDR1 SQVTM and CDR2 ANQGSEA. CDR3 amino acids: CSAGDRSYGYTF. CDR3 nucleotides: TGCAGCGCCGGGGACAGGAGCTATGGCTACACCTTC.

In its sample, this clonotype was seen a few times. The chain couples TRBV4-3 to TRBJ2-5; D unresolved. From germline, CDR1 is LGHNA and CDR2 YSLEER. CDR3 length equals 17 residues. V was cut by 0 bases and J by 1 base, with 15 bases left in between. CDR3 in amino acids: CASSQDLRTWGQETQYF. The CDR3 DNA sequence: TGCGCCAGCAGCCAAGATCTTCGTACCTGGGGCCAAGAGACCCAGTACTTC.

This sequence joins TRBV20-1 and TRBJ1-6, with D possibly TRBD1 on 6 matching bases. V lost 2 bases to trimming and J lost 7 bases, with 12 bases between them. The CDR3 is made up of 14 amino acids. CDR1 is DFQATT, CDR2 SNEGSKA, per germline (reference sequence). Written as DNA, the CDR3 is TGCAGTGCTAGACAGGGGACGACCAATTCACCCCTCCACTTT. Its protein is CSARQGTTNSPLHF.

This clonotype has just a few counts. The chain combines TRBV6-2 or TRBV6-3 with TRBJ2-5; possibly TRBD2 for D (6 bases). Trimming took 0 bases from V and 1 from J, leaving 15 bases between them. The germline CDR1 and CDR2 sequences are MNHEY and SVGEGT. The CDR3 is made up of 17 amino acids. The CDR3 region is CASSYSKASVRQETQYF. The CDR3 coding sequence is TGTGCCAGCAGTTACTCGAAGGCTAGCGTCCGCCAAGAGACCCAGTACTTC.

This clonotype was counted many times. The J gene is TRBJ1-4, the V gene TRBV5-1, with D hard to call. The CDR3 is 14 residues long. Trimming removed 5 bases at V and 0 bases at J, with 8 bases between. CDR1 is SGHRS and CDR2 is YFSETQ in the germline V gene. The CDR3 reads CASSSRATNEKLFF. The DNA of the CDR3 is TGCGCCAGCAGTTCGAGAGCAACTAATGAAAAACTGTTTTTT.